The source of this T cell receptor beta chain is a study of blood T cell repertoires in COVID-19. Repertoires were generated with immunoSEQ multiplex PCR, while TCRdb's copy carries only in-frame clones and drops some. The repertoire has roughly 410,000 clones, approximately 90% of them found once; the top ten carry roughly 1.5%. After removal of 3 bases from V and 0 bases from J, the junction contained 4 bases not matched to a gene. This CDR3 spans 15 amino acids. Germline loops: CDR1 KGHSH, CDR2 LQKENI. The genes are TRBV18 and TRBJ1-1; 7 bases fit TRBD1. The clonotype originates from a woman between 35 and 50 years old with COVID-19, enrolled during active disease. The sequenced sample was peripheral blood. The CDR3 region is CASSPGQLLNTEAFF. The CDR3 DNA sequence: TGTGCCAGCTCACCGGGACAGCTGCTGAACACTGAAGCTTTCTTT.